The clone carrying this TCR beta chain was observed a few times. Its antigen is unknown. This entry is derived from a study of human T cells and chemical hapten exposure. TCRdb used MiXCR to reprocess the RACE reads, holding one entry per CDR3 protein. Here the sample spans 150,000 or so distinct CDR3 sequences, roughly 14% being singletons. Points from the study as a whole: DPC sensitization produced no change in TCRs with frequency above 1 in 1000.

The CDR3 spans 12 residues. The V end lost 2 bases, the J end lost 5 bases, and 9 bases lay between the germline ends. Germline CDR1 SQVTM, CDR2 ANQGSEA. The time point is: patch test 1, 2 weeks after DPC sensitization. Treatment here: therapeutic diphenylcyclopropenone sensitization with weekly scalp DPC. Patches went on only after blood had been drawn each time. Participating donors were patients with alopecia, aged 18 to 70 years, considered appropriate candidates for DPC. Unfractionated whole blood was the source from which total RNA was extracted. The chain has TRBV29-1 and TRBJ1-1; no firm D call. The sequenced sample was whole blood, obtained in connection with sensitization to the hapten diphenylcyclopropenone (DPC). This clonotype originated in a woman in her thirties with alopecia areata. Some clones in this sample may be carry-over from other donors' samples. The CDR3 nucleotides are TGCAGCGTTGAAAGGGCGGGGACTGAAGCTTTCTTT. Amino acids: CSVERAGTEAFF.